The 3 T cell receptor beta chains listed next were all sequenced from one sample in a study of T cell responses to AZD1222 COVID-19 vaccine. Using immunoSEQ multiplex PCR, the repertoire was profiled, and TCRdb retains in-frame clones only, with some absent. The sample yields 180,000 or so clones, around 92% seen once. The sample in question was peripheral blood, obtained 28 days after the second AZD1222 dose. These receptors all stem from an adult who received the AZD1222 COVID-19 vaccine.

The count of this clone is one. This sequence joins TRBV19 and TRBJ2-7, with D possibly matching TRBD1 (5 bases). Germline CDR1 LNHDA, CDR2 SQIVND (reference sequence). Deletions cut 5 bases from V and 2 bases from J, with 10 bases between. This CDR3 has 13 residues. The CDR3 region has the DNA TGTGCCAGTAGTGCACAGGCAGCCTACGAGCAGTACTTC. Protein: CASSAQAAYEQYF.

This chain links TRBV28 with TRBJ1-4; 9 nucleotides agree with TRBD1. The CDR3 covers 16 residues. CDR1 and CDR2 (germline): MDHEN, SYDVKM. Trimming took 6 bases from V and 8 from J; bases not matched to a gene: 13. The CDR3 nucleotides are TGTGCCAGCAGCACCCCCGTACAGGGGGCGCGGGAAAAACTGTTTTTT. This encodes CASSTPVQGAREKLFF.

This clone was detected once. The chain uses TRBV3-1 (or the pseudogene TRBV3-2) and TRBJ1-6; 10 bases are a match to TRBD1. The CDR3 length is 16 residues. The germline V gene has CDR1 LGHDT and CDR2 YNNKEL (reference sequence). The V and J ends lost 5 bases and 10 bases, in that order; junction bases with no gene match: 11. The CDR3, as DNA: TGTGCCAGCAGCGAAACGACAGGGGGCGTGTTATCACCCCTCCACTTT. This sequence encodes CASSETTGGVLSPLHF.